Listed here is a single T cell receptor (beta chain). The source of the sample is a study of regulatory T cells in long-lasting Graves disease. The wider study: Antithyroid drugs had been taken under 3 months by newly diagnosed Graves' patients.

Germline V CDR1 and CDR2: DFQATT, SNEGSKA (reference sequence). V dropped 3 bases and J dropped 5; count of bases not matched to a gene: 6. This CDR3 has 14 residues. The time point here: newly diagnosed GD, antithyroid drugs for less than 3 months. PBMC-extracted RNA yielded the TCR library. Construction of TCR beta libraries relied on iRepertoire HTBI primers and on Arm-PCR targeting CDR3 regions. TCRdb redid the calling of the multiplex PCR reads with MiXCR, one entry per CDR3 protein. The sample shows a few hundred thousand distinct CDR3 sequences, 16% of them seen only once. This same sample was also taken into another study, of T cells in Graves' hyperthyroidism and ophthalmopathy.

The clonotype comes from a man aged 35 to 55 with Graves disease. The chain recombines TRBV20-1 with TRBJ2-3; TRBD1 agrees at 9 bases. The material was peripheral blood mononuclear cells (PBMCs), obtained at new diagnosis, from a patient treated with antithyroid drugs. In DNA form, the CDR3 reads TGCAGTGCTAGCCGGGACAGGGTGGAAGATACGCAGTATTTT. It codes for CSASRDRVEDTQYF.